Listed here is a single TCR beta chain. Its specific antigen is unknown. Base qualities were left out, and no much larger clone turns up one base away. The entire isolated RNA was reverse transcribed using the High Capacity cDNA Reverse Transcription Kit, and thus expressed TCRB transcripts were sequenced. Naive, central memory and regulatory T cell samples underwent deep immunoSEQ sequencing, averaging approximately 3.5 million total reads per sample. Sorted cells were lysed in RLT buffer and RNA was extracted with DNase-treated RNeasy Micro or Mini kits, depending on cell number. To prevent cross-contamination, every cell subset was processed on its own, while patient and healthy donor samples were processed together. The immunoSEQ multiplex PCR was used to amplify TCRB sequences from cDNA, generating 87-bp fragments that spanned the CDR3 region. Amplicons were sequenced on the Illumina HiSeq platform. Turning to the authors' computational methods: Synthetic template baselines were used to correct PCR bias computationally, reads within Hamming distance 2 were collapsed together, and singletons that could not be merged were discarded. By aligning reads against IMGT, V, D and J genes, CDR3 length, and insertions or deletions at six rearrangement sites were assigned. Clonotype counts were normalized to sorted cell number within each subset before computing true diversity and Gini coefficients with the tcR R package. The overlap coefficient, calculated on TCRB nucleotide sequences, was used to quantify repertoire sharing. TCRdb limited this immuneACCESS table to in-frame rearrangements with V and J called. A share of clones is missing; checked studies link under half to unresolved V genes, and the rest is unexplained. The DNA was the basis for D and trimming; V, J and clone size are from that table. A total of some 220,000 clones appear in this sample, roughly a tenth of them only once. Approximately 1.3% of the sample lies in the top ten.

These data are taken from a study of beta chain features in type 1 diabetes (dated 2018 in TCRdb). Regarding the study in general: No differences in mean age, gender distribution, total cell number or subset yield were found between patients and healthy donors. Regulatory and stem cell-like memory subsets were obtained from only 8 patients and roughly 8 healthy donors, while naive and central memory subsets were obtained from all 30 or so donors. Across all samples, almost 110 million sorted cells were examined, and cell number per subset correlated strongly with RNA yield. In the study, TCRB repertoires of sorted circulating CD4+ T cell subsets from recently diagnosed type 1 diabetes patients were compared with those of matched healthy donors.

From each donor, a single peripheral blood sample of around 120 mL on average was drawn into heparinised tubes. Naive, central memory, regulatory and stem cell-like memory CD4+ T cells were sorted on a BD FACSAria II using a panel including CD45RO, CCR7, CD25, CD127, CD95 and CD27. A purity above 98% was achieved for all sorted populations. PBMCs were separated immediately by Lymphoprep density gradient centrifugation and were stained directly, without being cultured. So that batch effects would be minimized, each experiment stained and sorted samples in pairs, pairing one healthy donor with one patient. Points the paper makes about the study in general: Type 1 diabetes patients showed a moderate but significant shortening of TCRB CDR3 length in all four CD4+ subsets. Because the HLA sub-analyses included only small numbers of individuals, any influence of HLA type on TCRB rearrangement was left unresolved. Because cDNA was sequenced instead of genomic DNA, highly expressing activated cells could be over-represented, though the groups showed no difference in activation or CD3 levels. At VDJ recombination sites, patients with type 1 diabetes made fewer insertions and deleted more nucleotides, a pattern implying thymic rearrangement abnormalities. PCR may preferentially amplify shorter templates, but because patient and control samples were amplified and corrected together, any resulting skew would affect both groups equally. Naive, central memory and regulatory TCRB repertoires appeared to be more alike among patients than among healthy donors.

From the germline V gene, CDR1 is SGHRS and CDR2 is YFSETQ. The CDR3 covers 15 residues, taking in both the cysteine and the phenylalanine. Here the CDR3 DNA is all that survives: 45 bases in frame from base 1. Relative to germline, V is missing 3 bases and J is missing 4 bases, with 7 bases of the junction outside any gene match. This receptor chain uses TRBV5-1 and TRBJ2-5, with 9 middle bases fitting TRBD2. The source of this sequence is a man aged 18 to 30 in good health. The sequencing input was central memory CD4+ T cells from blood. Here is the DNA: TGCGCCAGCAGCTCGAATAGCGGGAGTGGAGAGACCCAGTACTTC. Translated, it reads CASSSNSGSGETQYF.